One and the same sample provided the 19 T cell receptor beta chains below, sequenced in a study of T cell repertoires in cytomegalovirus infection. TCRdb analysed the reads with MiXCR anew, one entry per CDR3 protein. The table shows around 120,000 distinct CDR3 sequences, with under 30% occurring only once. Their specific antigens are unknown. The material sequenced was PBMCs, sequenced either directly or after in vitro stimulation (not recorded which). The receptors stem from a human donor in good health (CMV status not recorded). Some clones in this sample may be carry-over from other donors' samples.

The V and J genes are TRBV19 and TRBJ2-5; 7 bases fit TRBD1. The V segment lost 10 bases and the J segment 1 base; nucleotides outside the gene matches: 3. The CDR3 sequence is 12 residues long. Germline lookup yields CDR1 LNHDA and CDR2 SQIVND (reference sequence). The CDR3 spells CATRDSQETQYF. DNA for the CDR3: TGTGCCACCCGGGACAGCCAAGAGACCCAGTACTTC. The whole variable domain, remainder taken from reference TRBV19 and TRBJ2-5, is DGGITQSPKYLFRKEGQNVTLSCEQNLNHDAMYWYRQDPGQGLRLIYYSQIVNDFQKGDIAEGYSVSREKKESFPLTVTSAQKNPTAFYLCATRDSQETQYFGPGTRLLVL.

This clonotype was seen a few times. The chain recombines TRBV7-9 with TRBJ2-1, with 11 bases aligning to TRBD2. The germline gives CDR1 SEHNR, CDR2 FQNEAQ (reference sequence). V shed 4 bases and J 9 bases; nucleotides not matched to a gene: 11. The length of the CDR3 is 16 residues. The CDR3 spells CASSSLTSGSWGEQFF. CDR3 nucleotide sequence: TGTGCCAGCAGCTCACTCACTAGCGGGAGTTGGGGTGAGCAGTTCTTC.

This clonotype was picked up a small number of times. The genes are TRBV19 and TRBJ1-5, with D uncertain. V lost 0 bases and J 0 bases, leaving 15 bases between the germline ends. The CDR3 consists of 18 residues. Germline loops: CDR1 LNHDA, CDR2 SQIVND (reference sequence). The CDR3 region is CASSIDGPVMDSNQPQHF. The CDR3 region has the DNA TGTGCCAGTAGTATAGACGGCCCGGTAATGGATAGCAATCAGCCCCAGCATTTT.

This clonotype was counted once. V is TRBV25-1 and J is TRBJ1-4; D is uncertain. Trimming removed 4 bases from V and 5 bases from J, with 8 bases in between. This CDR3 region has 13 residues. The germline V gene has CDR1 MGHDK and CDR2 SYGVNS. The CDR3 nucleotides read TGTGCCAGCAGTGCCCGGGGAAATGAAAAACTGTTTTTT. Residues: CASSARGNEKLFF.

The sample holds many counts of this clonotype. The V and J genes are TRBV7-2 and TRBJ2-3, with 9 bases fitting TRBD2. Looked up from germline, CDR1 is SGHTA and CDR2 is FQGNSA. This CDR3 has 16 residues. The V segment lost 2 bases and the J segment 6 bases; nucleotides outside the gene matches: 9. The DNA for the CDR3 is TGTGCCAGCAGCTTAACGCGCGTAGCGGGAGTTGATACGCAGTATTTT. It codes for CASSLTRVAGVDTQYF.

A few counts support this clonotype. The junction departs from germline at one end; a sequencing error may be responsible. The V gene is TRBV7-2, the J gene TRBJ2-1; D perhaps matches TRBD1 (6 bases). Germline CDR1 is SGHTA and CDR2 is FQGNSA. CDR3 length equals 12 residues. CDR3 region: CASSGRTDDRLF. The CDR3 coding sequence is TGTGCCAGCAGCGGACGGACAGACGATCGCCTCTTC.

This clonotype was observed at least ten times. The rearrangement links TRBV7-2 to TRBJ2-7, with unresolved D. The CDR3 covers 12 residues. Germline V gene sequence: CDR1 SGHTA, CDR2 FQGNSA. Deletions cut 4 bases from V and 0 bases from J, with 4 bases between. This CDR3 is CASSSTSYEQYF. DNA for the CDR3: TGTGCCAGCAGCTCCACCTCCTACGAGCAGTACTTC.

This clonotype was seen a handful of times. The V gene is TRBV15, the J gene TRBJ1-4; D is unclear. Germline V lookup: CDR1 LNHNV, CDR2 YYDKDF (reference sequence). Trimming stripped 1 base from V and 5 bases from J, with 2 bases between. This CDR3 region has 12 residues. The CDR3: CATSRGNEKLFF. The CDR3 DNA follows: TGTGCCACCAGCAGAGGGAATGAAAAACTGTTTTTT.

This chain connects TRBV15 to TRBJ2-1, with D perhaps given as TRBD1 or TRBD2 (5 bases each). V was pared by 3 bases and J by 3 bases, with 9 bases between. This CDR3 region has 14 residues. CDR1 and CDR2 (germline): LNHNV, YYDKDF (reference sequence). DNA of the CDR3: TGTGCCACCAGCAGGGGACGGATCTACAATGAGCAGTTCTTC. Its protein is CATSRGRIYNEQFF.

The chain uses TRBV14 and TRBJ2-5, with D perhaps matching TRBD2 (6 bases). Looked up from germline, CDR1 is SGHDN and CDR2 is FVKESK. The CDR3 totals 15 residues. V lost 2 bases and J lost 3, with 13 bases in between. The CDR3 DNA reads as TGTGCCAGCAGCCAAATTACCGGACTAAAAGAGACCCAGTACTTC. This gives the protein CASSQITGLKETQYF. Complete variable domain (other parts from reference TRBV14 and TRBJ2-5): EAGVTQFPSHSVIEKGQTVTLRCDPISGHDNLYWYRRVMGKEIKFLLHFVKESKQDESGMPNNRFLAERTGGTYSTLKVQPAELEDSGVYFCASSQITGLKETQYFGPGTRLLVL.

The V call is TRBV7-2, the J call TRBJ2-1; 8 positions agree with TRBD2. V lost 2 bases and J lost 2; bases outside the gene matches: 5. Germline CDR1 reads SGHTA; CDR2 reads FQGNSA. This CDR3 is built from 16 residues. CDR3: CASSLSGRGPYNEQFF. The CDR3 DNA sequence: TGTGCCAGCAGCTTATCCGGGAGGGGCCCCTACAATGAGCAGTTCTTC.

This chain joins TRBV11-3 and TRBJ2-1; D possibly matches TRBD1 or TRBD2 (5 bases each). The CDR3 sequence is 15 residues long. Trimming removed 4 bases at V and 10 bases at J, with 20 bases between. CDR1 SGHNT and CDR2 YENEEA come from the germline V gene. The CDR3 reads CASSSRSQSWGEQFF. The CDR3 region has the DNA TGTGCCAGCAGCTCCAGGTCCCAAAGTTGGGGGGAGCAGTTCTTC.

The chain couples TRBV24-1 to TRBJ2-7; maybe TRBD2 (6 bases). CDR3 length equals 13 residues. V was shortened by 3 bases and J by 3 bases, with 8 bases between the two germline ends. Germline CDR1 KGHDR, CDR2 SFDVKD. As DNA, the CDR3 is TGTGCCACCAGTGATAGGGGAGGCTACGAGCAGTACGTC. Translating gives CATSDRGGYEQYV.

This clonotype was counted at least ten times. The J gene is TRBJ1-6, the V gene TRBV7-2; D call uncertain. V shed 2 bases and J shed 10 bases, with 9 bases lying between them. In germline, CDR1 is SGHTA, CDR2 FQGNSA. This CDR3 comprises 13 residues. For the CDR3, the DNA is TGTGCCAGCAGCTTATTGGCAAGGTCACCCCTCCACTTT. Its protein product is CASSLLARSPLHF.

The V gene is TRBV3-1, the J gene TRBJ2-3; D is unclear. V was shortened by 4 bases and J by 1 base, with 6 bases between the two germline ends. This CDR3 has 13 amino acids. Germline CDR1 is LGHDT and CDR2 is YNNKEL (reference sequence). The CDR3 reads CASSRRGTDTQYF. CDR3 bases: TGTGCCAGCAGCCGTCGGGGCACAGATACGCAGTATTTT.

This clonotype was detected ten times or more. The chain joins TRBV7-2 to TRBJ2-5; 10 bases align to TRBD2. Germline values: CDR1 SGHTA, CDR2 FQGNSA. The CDR3 totals 17 residues. The junction had 12 bases not matched to a gene; V was cut back by 4 bases and J by 4 bases. This CDR3 is CASSSLAGGINRETQYF. CDR3 in DNA: TGTGCCAGCAGCTCGTTAGCGGGAGGTATTAATCGAGAGACCCAGTACTTC.

This clonotype was seen a few times. The chain is built from TRBV7-9 and TRBJ1-1; a possible D gene is TRBD1 (5 bases). CDR1 is SEHNR, CDR2 FQNEAQ, per germline (reference sequence). The V end was cut by 8 bases, the J end by 6 bases, with 13 bases between. CDR3 length equals 12 residues. CDR3 DNA sequence: TGTGCCAGCTTTGGGCCGGGGCCTGAAGCTTTCTTT. Amino acids: CASFGPGPEAFF. Full variable domain (remainder filled in from reference TRBV7-9 and TRBJ1-1): DTGVSQNPRHKITKRGQNVTFRCDPISEHNRLYWYRQTLGQGPEFLTYFQNEAQLEKSRLLSDRFSAERPKGSFSTLEIQRTEQGDSAMYLCASFGPGPEAFFGQGTRLTVV.

This clonotype occurred many times. V usage is TRBV4-1 and J usage is TRBJ2-2; 7 bases align to TRBD2. Trimming took 0 bases from V and 5 from J; bases not matched to a gene: 3. The CDR3 runs 15 residues. Germline V lookup: CDR1 MGHRA, CDR2 YSYEKL. CDR3 nucleotide sequence: TGCGCCAGCAGCCAAGAGGGGAGGGAGACCGGGGAGCTGTTTTTT. This translates into CASSQEGRETGELFF.

This clonotype occurred a few times. In nucleotides, the CDR3 is TGTGCCAGCAGCACCACAGAACCGACTAGCGAGGGGGCAGATACGCAGTATTTT. Encoded protein: CASSTTEPTSEGADTQYF. The chain combines TRBV7-3 with TRBJ2-3, with 8 nucleotides matching TRBD2. The CDR3 runs to 18 residues. Germline values: CDR1 SGHTA, CDR2 FQGTGA. Germline trimming cut 5 bases from V and 4 bases from J; bases unmatched to any gene: 17.